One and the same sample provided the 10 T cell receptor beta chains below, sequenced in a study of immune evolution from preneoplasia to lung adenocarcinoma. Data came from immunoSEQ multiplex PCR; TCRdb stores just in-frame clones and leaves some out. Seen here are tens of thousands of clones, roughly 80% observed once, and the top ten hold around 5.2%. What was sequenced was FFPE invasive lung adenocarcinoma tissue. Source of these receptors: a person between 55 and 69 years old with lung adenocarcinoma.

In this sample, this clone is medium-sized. DNA for the CDR3: TGTGCCAGCAGCCCGAACACAGATACGCAGTATTTT. As protein: CASSPNTDTQYF. The chain links TRBV7-6 to TRBJ2-3; no firm D call. The V gene lost 5 bases and the J gene lost 2 bases, with 5 bases spanning the gap. CDR3 length equals 12 residues. Germline V gives CDR1 SGHVS, CDR2 FNYEAQ.

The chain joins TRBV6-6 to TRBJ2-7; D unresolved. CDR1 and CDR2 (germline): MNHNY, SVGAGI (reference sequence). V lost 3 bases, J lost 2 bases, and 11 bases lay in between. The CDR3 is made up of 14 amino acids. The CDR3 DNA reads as TGTGCCAGCAGTTATATAGCCACTCCCTACGAGCAGTACTTC. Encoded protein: CASSYIATPYEQYF.

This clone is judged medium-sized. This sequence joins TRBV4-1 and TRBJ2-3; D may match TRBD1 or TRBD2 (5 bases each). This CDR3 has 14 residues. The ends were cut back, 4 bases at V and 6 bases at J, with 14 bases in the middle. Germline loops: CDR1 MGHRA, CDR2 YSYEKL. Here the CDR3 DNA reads TGCGCCAGCAGCCCTTCTGCAGGGACGGATACGCAGTATTTT. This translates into CASSPSAGTDTQYF.

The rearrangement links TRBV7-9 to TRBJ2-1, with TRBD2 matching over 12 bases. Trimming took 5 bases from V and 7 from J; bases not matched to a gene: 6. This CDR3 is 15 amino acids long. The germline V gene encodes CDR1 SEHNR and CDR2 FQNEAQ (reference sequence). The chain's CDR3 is CASSIRTSGKNEQFF. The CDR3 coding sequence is TGTGCCAGCAGCATACGGACTAGCGGGAAAAATGAGCAGTTCTTC.

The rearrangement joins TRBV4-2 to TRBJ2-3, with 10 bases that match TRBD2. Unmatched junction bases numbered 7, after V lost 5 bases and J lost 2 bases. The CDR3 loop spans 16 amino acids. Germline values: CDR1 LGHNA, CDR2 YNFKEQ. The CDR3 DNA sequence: TGTGCCAGCAGCTCTAGCGGGAGCTGGGCCACAGATACGCAGTATTTT. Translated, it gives CASSSSGSWATDTQYF.

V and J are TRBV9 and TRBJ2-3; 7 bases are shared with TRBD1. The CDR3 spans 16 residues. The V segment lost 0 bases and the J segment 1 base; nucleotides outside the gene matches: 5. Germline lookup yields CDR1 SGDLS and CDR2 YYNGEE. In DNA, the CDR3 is TGTGCCAGCAGCGTAGGAGGGACAGTACGCACAGATACGCAGTATTTT. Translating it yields CASSVGGTVRTDTQYF.

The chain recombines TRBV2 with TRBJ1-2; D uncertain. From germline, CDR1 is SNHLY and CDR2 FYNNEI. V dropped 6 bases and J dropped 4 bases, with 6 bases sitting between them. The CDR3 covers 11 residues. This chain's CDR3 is CASSLSYGYTF. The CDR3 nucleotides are TGTGCCAGCAGCCTCAGCTATGGCTACACCTTC.

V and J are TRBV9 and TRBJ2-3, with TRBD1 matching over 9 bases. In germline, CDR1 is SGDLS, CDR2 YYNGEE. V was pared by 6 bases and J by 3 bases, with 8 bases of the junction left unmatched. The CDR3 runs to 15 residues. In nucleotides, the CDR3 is TGTGCCAGCACCCACCGGGACAGGGTAACAGATACGCAGTATTTT. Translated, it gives CASTHRDRVTDTQYF.

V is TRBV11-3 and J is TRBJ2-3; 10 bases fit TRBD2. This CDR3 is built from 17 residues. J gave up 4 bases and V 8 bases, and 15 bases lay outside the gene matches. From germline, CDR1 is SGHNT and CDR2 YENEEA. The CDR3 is CASASPFPSGSADTQYF. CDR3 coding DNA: TGTGCCAGCGCCAGCCCCTTCCCTAGCGGGAGTGCAGATACGCAGTATTTT.

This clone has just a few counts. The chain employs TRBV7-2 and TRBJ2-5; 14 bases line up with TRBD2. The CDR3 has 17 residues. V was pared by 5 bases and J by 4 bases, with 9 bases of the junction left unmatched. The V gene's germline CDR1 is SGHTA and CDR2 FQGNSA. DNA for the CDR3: TGTGCCAGCAGCCTCCAGGTCGGGACTAGCGGGAGAGAGACCCAGTACTTC. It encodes CASSLQVGTSGRETQYF.